This T cell receptor beta chain was sequenced in a study of molecular identifiers for immune sequencing clone quantification. About this clonotype: Antigen specificity is unknown. Just one base apart from a much larger clone, this may be a read error.

Study results and limitations: The sizes of highly expanded clones could be underestimated when identical TCR molecules share a barcode.

CDR3 length: 15 residues. J lost 8 bases, V lost 3 bases, and 8 bases had no gene match. TCRdb re-called the PCR reads through MiXCR, storing one row per CDR3 protein. This table has some 580,000 distinct CDR3 sequences, about 25% appearing once. The chain carries TRBV12-3 or TRBV12-4 and TRBJ2-4, with TRBD2 identical over 9 bases. The sequencing sample was made of naive CD8+ T cells from blood, with Jurkat cell RNA spiked in. Subset meaning: FACS-sorted CD8+CD4-CCR7+CD45RA+ naive T cells. The clonotype comes from a human donor in good health. Some libraries in this study had Jurkat cell RNA spiked in. This CDR3 is CASSFRSSGAHIQYF. The CDR3 DNA reads as TGTGCCAGCAGTTTTCGGTCTAGCGGGGCGCACATTCAGTACTTC.